The clone carrying this TCR beta chain came up many times. Antigen specificity is unknown. The CDR3 length is 15 residues. This sample was included in a study of identical twins. Study-wide results and limits: Clonotypes of the beta chain that were abundant in cord blood carried fewer insertions (memory repertoires showed none).

Through template switching, a universal primer site was introduced, and the cDNA contained unique molecular identifiers. TCRdb re-called the 5' RACE reads through MiXCR, storing one row per CDR3 protein. The data hold more than 250,000 distinct CDR3 sequences, with approximately 8% observed a single time. The sample was also linked to a second study, of yellow fever vaccine responses in identical twins.

The TCR comes from a young woman in good health. Sequencing used memory (CD45RO+) T cells sorted from blood. V usage is TRBV21-1 and J usage is TRBJ1-1. TRBV21-1 is designated a pseudogene. The CDR3: CASSKPYWFGTEAFF. The CDR3 coding sequence is TGTGCCAGCAGCAAACCCTATTGGTTTGGGACTGAAGCTTTCTTT.